These 9 T cell receptor beta chains were sequenced from one sample in a study of blood T cell repertoires in COVID-19. TCRdb keeps only in-frame clones here, not all; method: immunoSEQ multiplex PCR. Of some 270,000 clones listed, 70% to 90% are singletons. Sequences were obtained from PBMCs or T cells enriched from blood (not recorded which). These receptors originate from a young woman who had recovered from COVID-19.

The chain uses TRBV28 and TRBJ1-2; D gene ambiguous. The V and J ends lost 3 bases and 3 bases respectively, with 26 bases between them. Germline CDR1 reads MDHEN; CDR2 reads SYDVKM. CDR3 size: 19 residues. CDR3 nucleotides: TGTGCCAGCAGTTTTGAGCCTGTACGAATCGGGTACCCCCACTATGGCTACACCTTC. Translating gives CASSFEPVRIGYPHYGYTF.

The rearrangement links TRBV29-1 to TRBJ1-2, with D maybe TRBD1 (6 bases). The CDR3 covers 14 residues. Trimming took 4 bases from V and 6 from J, leaving 18 bases between them. Germline lookup yields CDR1 SQVTM and CDR2 ANQGSEA. The CDR3, as DNA: TGCAGCGTTGGAAGAAAGGGGGGGCTGGATGGCTACACCTTC. Its protein product is CSVGRKGGLDGYTF.

The gene calls are TRBV5-1 and TRBJ2-3; weak D call: TRBD1 (5 bases). CDR1 is SGHRS, CDR2 YFSETQ, per germline. The CDR3 contains 14 residues. V gave up 0 bases and J gave up 4 bases, with 9 bases separating them. The CDR3 region is CASSLEGVADTQYF. The CDR3 DNA reads TGCGCCAGCAGCTTGGAAGGGGTGGCAGATACGCAGTATTTT.

The chain joins TRBV19 to TRBJ1-2; TRBD1 aligns across 7 bases. This CDR3 is 15 amino acids long. The junction had 9 bases not matched to a gene; V was cut back by 7 bases and J by 1 base. Germline CDR1 reads LNHDA; CDR2 reads SQIVND (reference sequence). The CDR3 protein is CASKTHQGDNYGYTF. DNA of the CDR3: TGTGCCAGTAAGACTCACCAGGGGGATAACTATGGCTACACCTTC.

The chain is built from TRBV30 and TRBJ1-1; perhaps TRBD1 as D (6 bases). V lost 2 bases and J 5 bases, leaving 9 bases between the germline ends. The CDR3 has 12 amino acids. Germline CDR1 and CDR2: GTSNPN and SVGIG (reference sequence). DNA of the CDR3: TGTGCCTGGAGTCAGGGGTTTACTGAAGCTTTCTTT. Residues: CAWSQGFTEAFF.

The rearrangement uses TRBV5-1 and TRBJ1-5; D is uncertain. V lost 0 bases and J 6 bases, leaving 10 bases between the germline ends. The CDR3 sequence is 14 residues long. CDR1 is SGHRS and CDR2 is YFSETQ in the germline V gene. The CDR3 nucleotides are TGCGCCAGCAGCTTGGACGCCGGGAGTCAGCCCCAGCATTTT. It is translated as CASSLDAGSQPQHF.

This clone has only one observation. The chain joins TRBV7-2 to TRBJ2-2, with 8 bases that match TRBD1. The length of the CDR3 is 16 residues. Germline assignment: CDR1 SGHTA and CDR2 FQGNSA. V was clipped by 5 bases and J by 0 bases; unmatched bases: 5. The DNA for the CDR3 is TGTGCCAGCAGCCTCGGACAGGGTACGAACACCGGGGAGCTGTTTTTT. Its protein product is CASSLGQGTNTGELFF. Full variable domain (rest looked up from reference TRBV7-2 and TRBJ2-2): GAGVSQSPSNKVTEKGKDVELRCDPISGHTALYWYRQSLGQGLEFLIYFQGNSAPDKSGLPSDRFSAERTGGSVSTLTIQRTQQEDSAVYLCASSLGQGTNTGELFFGEGSRLTVL.

This sequence joins TRBV7-8 and TRBJ1-6, with 7 nucleotides matching TRBD1. In germline, CDR1 is SGHVS, CDR2 FQNEAQ. V trimming: 3 bases; J trimming: 7 bases; junction bases outside the gene matches: 9. The CDR3 totals 16 residues. CDR3 protein: CASSFRRQGENSPLHF. CDR3 nucleotide sequence: TGTGCCAGCAGCTTCCGGAGGCAGGGGGAGAATTCACCCCTCCACTTT.

As DNA, the CDR3 is TGTGCCAGGGGACAAGCCTACGAGCAGTACTTC. It is translated as CARGQAYEQYF. V gene TRBV2 combines with J gene TRBJ2-7, with a weak D call TRBD1 (6 bases). Between the trimmed V and J ends, which lost 9 bases and 2 bases, there was a span of 8 bases. CDR1 is SNHLY and CDR2 is FYNNEI in the germline V gene. This CDR3 is 11 amino acids long.